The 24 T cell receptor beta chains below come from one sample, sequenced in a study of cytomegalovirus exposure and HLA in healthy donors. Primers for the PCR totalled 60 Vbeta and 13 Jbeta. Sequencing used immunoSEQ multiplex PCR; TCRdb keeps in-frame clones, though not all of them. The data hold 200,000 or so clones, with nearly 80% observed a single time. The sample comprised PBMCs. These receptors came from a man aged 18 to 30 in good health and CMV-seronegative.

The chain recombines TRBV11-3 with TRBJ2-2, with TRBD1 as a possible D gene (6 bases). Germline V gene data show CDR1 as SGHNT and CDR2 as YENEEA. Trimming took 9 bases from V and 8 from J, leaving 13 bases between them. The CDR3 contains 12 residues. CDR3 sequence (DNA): TGTGCCAGTGGGACACTGCTGGGGGAGCTGTTTTTT. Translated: CASGTLLGELFF. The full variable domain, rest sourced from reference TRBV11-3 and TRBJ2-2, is EAGVVQSPRYKIIEKKQPVAFWCNPISGHNTLYWYLQNLGQGPELLIRYENEEAVDDSQLPKDRFSAERLKGVDSTLKIQPAELGDSAVYLCASGTLLGELFFGEGSRLTVL.

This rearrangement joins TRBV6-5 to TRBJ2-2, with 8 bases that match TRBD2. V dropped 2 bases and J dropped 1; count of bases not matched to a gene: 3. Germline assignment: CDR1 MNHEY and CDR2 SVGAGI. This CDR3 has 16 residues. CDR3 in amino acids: CASSYREGVNTGELFF. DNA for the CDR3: TGTGCCAGCAGTTACCGGGAGGGGGTGAACACCGGGGAGCTGTTTTTT.

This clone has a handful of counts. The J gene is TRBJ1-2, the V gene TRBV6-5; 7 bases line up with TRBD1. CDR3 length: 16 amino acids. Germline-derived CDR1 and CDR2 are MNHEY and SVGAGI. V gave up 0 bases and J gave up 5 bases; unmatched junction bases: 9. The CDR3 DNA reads TGTGCCAGCAGTTACTCGCGGGACAGCATTCTGTATGGCTACACCTTC. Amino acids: CASSYSRDSILYGYTF.

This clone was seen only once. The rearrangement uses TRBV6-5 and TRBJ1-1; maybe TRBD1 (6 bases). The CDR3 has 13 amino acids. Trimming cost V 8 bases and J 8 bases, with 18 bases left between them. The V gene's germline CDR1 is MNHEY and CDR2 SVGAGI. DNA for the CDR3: TGTGCCAGCGGATTACAGGGAGTAGGAGAAGCTTTCTTT. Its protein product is CASGLQGVGEAFF.

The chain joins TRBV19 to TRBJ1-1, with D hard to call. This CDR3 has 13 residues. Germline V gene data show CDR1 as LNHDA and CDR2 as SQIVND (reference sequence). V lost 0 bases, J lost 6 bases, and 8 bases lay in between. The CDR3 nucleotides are TGTGCCAGTAGTATAGACGAGGGCCCTGAAGCTTTCTTT. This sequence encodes CASSIDEGPEAFF.

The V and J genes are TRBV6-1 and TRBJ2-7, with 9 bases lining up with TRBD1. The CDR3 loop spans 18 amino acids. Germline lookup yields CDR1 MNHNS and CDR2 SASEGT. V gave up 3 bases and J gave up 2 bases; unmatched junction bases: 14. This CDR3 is CASSDPGTGIRAAYEQYF. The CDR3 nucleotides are TGTGCCAGCAGTGACCCCGGGACAGGGATCCGGGCGGCCTACGAGCAGTACTTC.

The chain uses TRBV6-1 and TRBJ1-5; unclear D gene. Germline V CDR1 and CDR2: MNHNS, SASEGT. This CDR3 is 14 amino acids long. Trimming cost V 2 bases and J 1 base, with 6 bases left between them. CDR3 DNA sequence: TGTGCCAGCAGTGAATGGGCCAGCAATCAGCCCCAGCATTTT. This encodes CASSEWASNQPQHF.

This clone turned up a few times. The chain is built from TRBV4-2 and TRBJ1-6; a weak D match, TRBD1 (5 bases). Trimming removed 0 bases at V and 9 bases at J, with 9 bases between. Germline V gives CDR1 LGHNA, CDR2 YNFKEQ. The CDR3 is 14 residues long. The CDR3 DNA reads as TGTGCCAGCAGCCAAGACCAAAGGGGTTCACCCCTCCACTTT. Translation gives CASSQDQRGSPLHF.

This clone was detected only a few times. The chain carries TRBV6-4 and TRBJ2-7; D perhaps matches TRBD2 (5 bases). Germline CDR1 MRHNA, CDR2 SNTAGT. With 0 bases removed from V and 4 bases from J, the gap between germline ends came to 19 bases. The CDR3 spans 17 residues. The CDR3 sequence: CASSDSSLLPSGYEQYF. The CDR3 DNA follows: TGTGCCAGCAGTGACTCGAGTCTCCTACCCTCGGGGTACGAGCAGTACTTC.

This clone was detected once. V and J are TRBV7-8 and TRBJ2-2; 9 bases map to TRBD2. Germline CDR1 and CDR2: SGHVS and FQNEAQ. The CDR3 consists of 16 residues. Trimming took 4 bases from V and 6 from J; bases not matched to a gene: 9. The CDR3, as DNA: TGTGCCAGCAGCTCTAGGGGCGGGGGGGCCGCCGGGGAGCTGTTTTTT. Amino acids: CASSSRGGGAAGELFF.

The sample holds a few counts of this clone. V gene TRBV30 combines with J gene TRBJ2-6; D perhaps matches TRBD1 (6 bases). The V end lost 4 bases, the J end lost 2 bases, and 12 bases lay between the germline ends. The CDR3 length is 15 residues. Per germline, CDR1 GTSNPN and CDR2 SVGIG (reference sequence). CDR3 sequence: CAWNSRGTGANVLTF. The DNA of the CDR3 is TGTGCCTGGAATTCCAGGGGCACTGGGGCCAACGTCCTGACTTTC. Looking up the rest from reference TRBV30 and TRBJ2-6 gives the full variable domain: SQTIHQWPATLVQPVGSPLSLECTVEGTSNPNLYWYRQAAGRGLQLLFYSVGIGQISSEVPQNLSASRPQDRQFILSSKKLLLSDSGFYLCAWNSRGTGANVLTFGAGSRLTVL.

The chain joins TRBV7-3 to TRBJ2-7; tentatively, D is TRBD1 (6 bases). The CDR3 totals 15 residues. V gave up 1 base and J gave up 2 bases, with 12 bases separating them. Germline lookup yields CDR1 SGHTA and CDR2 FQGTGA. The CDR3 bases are TGTGCCAGCAGCTTAATGCCAGGGGTGGCCTACGAGCAGTACTTC. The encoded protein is CASSLMPGVAYEQYF.

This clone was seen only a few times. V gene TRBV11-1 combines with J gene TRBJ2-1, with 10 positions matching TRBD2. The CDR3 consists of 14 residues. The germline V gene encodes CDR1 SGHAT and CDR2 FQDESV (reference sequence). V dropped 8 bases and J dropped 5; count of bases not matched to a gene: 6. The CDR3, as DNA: TGTGCCAGCCAACGGACTAGCGGTAACAATGAGCAGTTCTTC. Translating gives CASQRTSGNNEQFF.

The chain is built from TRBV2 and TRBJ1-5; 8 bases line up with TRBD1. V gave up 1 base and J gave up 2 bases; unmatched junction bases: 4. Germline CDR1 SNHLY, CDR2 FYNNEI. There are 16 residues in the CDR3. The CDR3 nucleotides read TGTGCCAGCAGTGAAGGTGCGGGACAGGGCAATCAGCCCCAGCATTTT. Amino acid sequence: CASSEGAGQGNQPQHF.

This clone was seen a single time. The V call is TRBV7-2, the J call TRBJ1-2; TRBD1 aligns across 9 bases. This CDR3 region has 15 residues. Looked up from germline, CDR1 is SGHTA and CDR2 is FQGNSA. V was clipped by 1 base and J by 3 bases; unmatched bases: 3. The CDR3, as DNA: TGTGCCAGCAGCTTAGACGGGGACAGGGACTATGGCTACACCTTC. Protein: CASSLDGDRDYGYTF. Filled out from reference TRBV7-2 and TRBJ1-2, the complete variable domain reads GAGVSQSPSNKVTEKGKDVELRCDPISGHTALYWYRQSLGQGLEFLIYFQGNSAPDKSGLPSDRFSAERTGGSVSTLTIQRTQQEDSAVYLCASSLDGDRDYGYTFGSGTRLTVV.

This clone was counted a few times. The CDR3 reads CASSLGDRDTGELFF. As DNA, the CDR3 is TGTGCCAGCAGCTTGGGGGACAGGGACACCGGGGAGCTGTTTTTT. The chain has TRBV11-3 and TRBJ2-2; 9 nucleotides match TRBD1. Germline CDR1 reads SGHNT; CDR2 reads YENEEA. V lost 3 bases, J lost 3 bases, and 2 bases stayed unmatched. There are 15 residues in the CDR3.

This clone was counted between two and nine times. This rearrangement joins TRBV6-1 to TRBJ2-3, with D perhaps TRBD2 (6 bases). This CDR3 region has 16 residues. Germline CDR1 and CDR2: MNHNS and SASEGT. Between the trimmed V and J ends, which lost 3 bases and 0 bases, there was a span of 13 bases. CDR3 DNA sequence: TGTGCCAGCAGTGACGCGGGGACCAAGAGCACAGATACGCAGTATTTT. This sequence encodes CASSDAGTKSTDTQYF.

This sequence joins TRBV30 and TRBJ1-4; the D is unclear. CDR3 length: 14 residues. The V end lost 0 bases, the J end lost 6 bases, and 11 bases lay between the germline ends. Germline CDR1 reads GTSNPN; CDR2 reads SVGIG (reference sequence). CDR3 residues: CAWSVPGSDEKLFF. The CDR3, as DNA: TGTGCCTGGAGTGTACCAGGATCAGATGAAAAACTGTTTTTT.

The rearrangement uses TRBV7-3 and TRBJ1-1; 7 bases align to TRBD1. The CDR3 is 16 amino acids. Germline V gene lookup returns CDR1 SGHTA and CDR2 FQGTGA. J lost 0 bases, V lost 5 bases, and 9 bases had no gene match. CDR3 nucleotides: TGTGCCAGCAGCCCCTATTCGGGACAGATGAACACTGAAGCTTTCTTT. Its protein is CASSPYSGQMNTEAFF.

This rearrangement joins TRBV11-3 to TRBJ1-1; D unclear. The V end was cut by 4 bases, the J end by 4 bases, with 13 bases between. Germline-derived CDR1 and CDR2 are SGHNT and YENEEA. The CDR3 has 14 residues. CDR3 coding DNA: TGTGCCAGCAGCTCGACTGCTTGGAGCACTGAAGCTTTCTTT. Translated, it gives CASSSTAWSTEAFF.

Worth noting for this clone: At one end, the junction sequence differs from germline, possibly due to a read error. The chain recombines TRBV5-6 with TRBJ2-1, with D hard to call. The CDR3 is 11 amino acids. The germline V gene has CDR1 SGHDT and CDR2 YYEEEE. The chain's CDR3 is CASSSDNEQFF. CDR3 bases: TGTGCCAGCAGCTCCGACAATGAGCAGTTCTTC.

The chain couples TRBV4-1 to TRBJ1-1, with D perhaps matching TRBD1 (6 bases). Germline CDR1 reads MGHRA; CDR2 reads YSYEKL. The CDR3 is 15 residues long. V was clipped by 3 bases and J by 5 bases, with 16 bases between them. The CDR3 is CASSHEQGRWTEAFF. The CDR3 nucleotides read TGCGCCAGCAGCCACGAACAGGGAAGATGGACTGAAGCTTTCTTT.

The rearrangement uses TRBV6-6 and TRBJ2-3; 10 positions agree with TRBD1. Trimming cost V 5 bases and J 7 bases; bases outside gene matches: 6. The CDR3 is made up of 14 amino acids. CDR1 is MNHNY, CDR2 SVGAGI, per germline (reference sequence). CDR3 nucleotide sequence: TGTGCCAGCAGTGCTCCGGGACAGGGGAATACGCAGTATTTT. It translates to CASSAPGQGNTQYF.

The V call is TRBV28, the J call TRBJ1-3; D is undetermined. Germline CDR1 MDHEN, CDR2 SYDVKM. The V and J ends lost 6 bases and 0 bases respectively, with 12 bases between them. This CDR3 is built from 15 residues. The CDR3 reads CASSSEAISGNTIYF. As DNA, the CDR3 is TGTGCCAGCAGCTCCGAAGCCATCTCTGGAAACACCATATATTTT. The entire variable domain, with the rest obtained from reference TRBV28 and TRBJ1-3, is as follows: DVKVTQSSRYLVKRTGEKVFLECVQDMDHENMFWYRQDPGLGLRLIYFSYDVKMKEKGDIPEGYSVSREKKERFSLILESASTNQTSMYLCASSSEAISGNTIYFGEGSWLTVV.